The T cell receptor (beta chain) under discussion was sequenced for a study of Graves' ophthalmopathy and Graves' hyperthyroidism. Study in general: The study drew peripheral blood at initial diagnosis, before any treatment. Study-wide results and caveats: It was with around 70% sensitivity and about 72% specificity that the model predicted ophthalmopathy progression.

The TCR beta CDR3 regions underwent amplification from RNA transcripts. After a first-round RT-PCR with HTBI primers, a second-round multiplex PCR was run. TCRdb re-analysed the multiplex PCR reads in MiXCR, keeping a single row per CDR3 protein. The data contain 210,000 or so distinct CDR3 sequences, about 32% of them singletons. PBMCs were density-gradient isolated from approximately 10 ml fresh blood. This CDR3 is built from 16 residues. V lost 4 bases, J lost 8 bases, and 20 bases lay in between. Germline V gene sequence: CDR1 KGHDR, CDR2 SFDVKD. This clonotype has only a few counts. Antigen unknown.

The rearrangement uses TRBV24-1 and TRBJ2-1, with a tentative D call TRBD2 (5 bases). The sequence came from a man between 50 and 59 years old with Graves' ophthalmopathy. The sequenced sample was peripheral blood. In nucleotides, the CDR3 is TGTGCCACCAGTGACCCCGTTGGAGTGGGAGATGATGAGCAGTTCTTC. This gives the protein CATSDPVGVGDDEQFF.